A selection of T cell receptor beta chains follows, all from one sample in a study of T-cell reconstitution after alpha-beta-depleted transplantation in children. One entry per CDR3 protein, called by TCRdb with MiXCR from the PCR reads. The table includes some 500,000 distinct CDR3 sequences, over 25% detected once. This specimen consisted of PBMCs from the stem cell graft donor, obtained from the stem cell graft. Receptors were obtained from a human donor who donated a stem cell graft to a child with aplastic anemia. Both conserved end residues are part of each CDR3. A D gene is named only where the DNA matches it firmly. Rows may omit the clone size; those that give it use once, few, many or a size class.

d_gene	abundance	j_gene	v_gene	CDR3aa	CDR3nt
TRBD1	few	TRBJ1-1	TRBV29-1	CSVETGYSNTEAFF	TGCAGCGTCGAGACAGGGTACTCGAACACTGAAGCTTTCTTT
-	once	TRBJ1-2	TRBV2	CASSQYRTGEGYTF	TGTGCCAGCAGTCAATACAGGACGGGGGAAGGCTACACCTTC
-	-	TRBJ1-3	TRBV7-6	CASSLGAASSGNTIYF	TGTGCCAGCAGCTTAGGGGCCGCTAGCTCTGGAAACACCATATATTTT
-	-	TRBJ2-3	TRBV6-2/TRBV6-3	CASTVGGSTDTQYF	TGTGCCAGCACGGTGGGTGGGAGCACAGATACGCAGTATTTT
-	few	TRBJ1-1	TRBV20-1	CGGQLNTEAFF	TGTGGGGGGCAGTTGAACACTGAAGCTTTCTTT
TRBD1	-	TRBJ1-5	TRBV20-1	CSAEDRDSNQPQHF	TGCAGTGCTGAGGACAGGGATAGCAATCAGCCCCAGCATTTT
-	-	TRBJ1-5	TRBV27	CASSTSWRSNQPQHF	TGTGCCAGCAGTACCTCCTGGCGTAGCAATCAGCCCCAGCATTTT
-	-	TRBJ1-6	TRBV5-1	CASSLDSGPNSPLHF	TGCGCCAGCAGCTTGGATTCGGGGCCCAATTCACCCCTCCACTTT
TRBD2	-	TRBJ2-3	TRBV6-5	CASSYSGRSADTQYF	TGTGCCAGCAGTTATTCCGGGAGGAGCGCAGATACGCAGTATTTT
-	few	TRBJ1-4	TRBV5-1	CASSWRGTVATNEKLFF	TGCGCCAGCAGCTGGAGGGGGACGGTCGCAACTAATGAAAAACTGTTTTTT
-	few	TRBJ2-1	TRBV5-8	CASSLIPQGIEQFF	TGTGCCAGCAGCTTGATACCCCAGGGGATTGAGCAGTTCTTC
TRBD2	-	TRBJ2-1	TRBV5-1	CASTRLAGLDEQFF	TGCGCCAGCACTCGACTAGCGGGTTTGGATGAGCAGTTCTTC
-	-	TRBJ2-7	TRBV10-3	CAIKGGTYEQYF	TGTGCCATCAAGGGGGGAACGTACGAGCAGTACTTC
-	few	TRBJ2-5	TRBV30	CAWSVGTVPETQYF	TGTGCCTGGAGTGTGGGCACCGTACCAGAGACCCAGTACTTC
-	-	TRBJ2-1	TRBV5-1	CASSPGTVTYNEQFF	TGCGCCAGCAGCCCCGGGACGGTCACCTACAATGAGCAGTTCTTC
TRBD2	-	TRBJ2-1	TRBV12-3/TRBV12-4	CASRPTSGGSYNEQFF	TGTGCCAGCAGGCCGACTAGCGGGGGATCCTACAATGAGCAGTTCTTC
-	few	TRBJ2-7	TRBV29-1	CSVSRGKIYEQYF	TGCAGCGTTAGCCGGGGAAAAATCTACGAGCAGTACTTC
-	-	TRBJ2-7	TRBV28	CASSFGTYEQYF	TGTGCCAGCAGTTTCGGTACCTACGAGCAGTACTTC
-	few	TRBJ1-1	TRBV12-3/TRBV12-4	CASSPDQYTEAFF	TGTGCCAGCAGCCCAGACCAGTACACTGAAGCTTTCTTT
TRBD1	-	TRBJ1-6	TRBV12-3/TRBV12-4	CASSPDRGGSPLHF	TGTGCCAGCAGCCCCGACAGGGGTGGATCACCCCTCCACTTT
-	-	TRBJ1-3	TRBV12-3/TRBV12-4	CASSLRRAGNTIYF	TGTGCCAGCAGTTTACGCCGGGCCGGAAACACCATATATTTT
-	-	TRBJ1-1	TRBV5-1	CASSSRAPDTEAFF	TGCGCCAGCAGCTCCCGGGCCCCCGACACTGAAGCTTTCTTT
-	many	TRBJ2-1	TRBV5-6	CASSSLSARSTHEQFF	TGTGCCAGCAGCTCTCTAAGTGCGCGATCCACACATGAGCAGTTCTTC
-	-	TRBJ2-7	TRBV9	CASSVGNADEQYF	TGTGCCAGCAGCGTGGGGAACGCAGACGAGCAGTACTTC
-	-	TRBJ2-3	TRBV5-1	CASRLAVSTDTQYF	TGCGCCAGCAGACTGGCGGTGAGCACAGATACGCAGTATTTT
TRBD2	-	TRBJ2-1	TRBV5-1	CASSFLADLYNEQFF	TGCGCCAGCAGCTTCCTAGCGGACCTCTACAATGAGCAGTTCTTC
-	-	TRBJ1-5	TRBV7-8	CASSLARGSIGNQPQHF	TGTGCCAGCAGCTTAGCTCGAGGCTCGATCGGCAATCAGCCCCAGCATTTT